These T cell receptor beta chains were read from a single sample in a study of T cell responses to AZD1222 COVID-19 vaccine. Clones were read by immunoSEQ multiplex PCR, and TCRdb kept only the in-frame ones, dropping some. The profile shows some 200,000 clones, approximately 91% of them singletons. Sequencing used peripheral blood, obtained 28 days after the second AZD1222 dose. The source of these receptors is an adult who received the AZD1222 COVID-19 vaccine. Each CDR3 is given with its conserved first and last residue. The order of the fields is J gene, D gene, clone size, V gene, CDR3 protein, CDR3 DNA. A D gene is named only where the DNA matches it firmly. Rows may omit the clone size; those that give it use once, few, many or a size class.

TRBJ2-1 | TRBD2 | NA | TRBV7-9 | CASSPEPGLAGYNEQFF | TGTGCCAGCAGCCCTGAACCGGGACTAGCGGGGTACAATGAGCAGTTCTTC
TRBJ1-2 | NA | once | TRBV2 | CASSQGGGTNYGYTF | TGTGCCAGCAGCCAAGGGGGGGGTACTAACTATGGCTACACCTTC
TRBJ2-3 | TRBD2 | NA | TRBV29-1 | CSVVGGGATDTQYF | TGCAGCGTTGTCGGCGGGGGGGCGACAGATACGCAGTATTTT
TRBJ1-2 | TRBD1 | NA | TRBV4-1 | CASSTPRGPPGDGYTF | TGCGCCAGCAGCACCCCGAGGGGGCCCCCCGGGGATGGCTACACCTTC
TRBJ1-6 | TRBD1 | NA | TRBV10-3 | CAISLAGGNSPLHF | TGTGCCATCAGCCTCGCAGGGGGTAATTCACCCCTCCACTTT
TRBJ1-5 | TRBD1 | NA | TRBV23-1 | CASSQARTGGHQPQHF | TGCGCCAGCAGTCAAGCCCGGACAGGGGGACACCAGCCCCAGCATTTT
TRBJ2-7 | NA | NA | TRBV7-2 | CASSFDPGAYEQYF | TGTGCCAGCAGCTTTGACCCGGGAGCTTACGAGCAGTACTTC
TRBJ1-2 | NA | NA | TRBV7-9 | CASSFTYTGVNYGYTF | TGTGCCAGCAGCTTTACCTATACAGGCGTCAACTATGGCTACACCTTC
TRBJ2-2 | NA | NA | TRBV7-7 | CASSFSLETGELFF | TGTGCTAGCAGCTTCTCACTTGAGACCGGGGAGCTGTTTTTT
TRBJ2-7 | NA | NA | TRBV2 | CASSDNRGYEQYF | TGTGCCAGCAGTGATAATAGGGGTTACGAGCAGTACTTC
TRBJ2-2 | TRBD1 | once | TRBV19 | CASSRGQGTGELFF | TGTGCCAGTAGTAGGGGACAGGGCACCGGGGAGCTGTTTTTT
TRBJ2-2 | NA | NA | TRBV7-3 | CASSPRAAGSTGELFF | TGTGCCAGCAGCCCGCGAGCGGCCGGGAGTACCGGGGAGCTGTTTTTT
TRBJ1-2 | TRBD1 | NA | TRBV5-4 | CASSFDRGYGYTF | TGTGCCAGCAGCTTTGACAGGGGATATGGCTACACCTTC
TRBJ1-4 | NA | NA | TRBV11-2 | CASSLGSGGLGEKLFF | TGTGCCAGCAGCTTAGGGAGTGGGGGGCTGGGTGAAAAACTGTTTTTT
TRBJ2-7 | NA | NA | TRBV4-2 | CASSSQGFYEQYF | TGTGCCAGCAGCTCCCAGGGTTTCTACGAGCAGTACTTC
TRBJ1-2 | NA | NA | TRBV7-9 | CASSLAAVNYGYTF | TGTGCCAGCAGCTTAGCGGCAGTCAACTATGGCTACACCTTC
TRBJ1-5 | TRBD1 | NA | TRBV2 | CASSEGTGTQPQHF | TGTGCCAGCAGTGAAGGGACAGGGACTCAGCCCCAGCATTTT
TRBJ1-6 | NA | NA | TRBV5-1 | CASSLASNNSPLHF | TGCGCCAGCAGCTTGGCCAGCAATAATTCACCCCTCCACTTT
TRBJ2-7 | TRBD1 | NA | TRBV30 | CAWRASGQGREQYF | TGTGCCTGGCGGGCGTCTGGACAGGGACGGGAGCAGTACTTC
TRBJ1-2 | NA | NA | TRBV5-6 | CASSFGKGRMNYGYTF | TGTGCCAGCAGCTTTGGAAAAGGAAGGATGAACTATGGCTACACCTTC
TRBJ2-1 | TRBD2 | NA | TRBV7-2 | CASSSGGLAAQLYNEQFF | TGTGCCAGCAGCTCTGGGGGACTAGCGGCCCAACTTTACAATGAGCAGTTCTTC
TRBJ1-2 | TRBD1 | NA | TRBV5-6 | CASSSGTGRDYGYTF | TGTGCCAGCAGCTCCGGGACAGGGAGAGATTATGGCTACACCTTC
TRBJ2-3 | TRBD2 | NA | TRBV19 | CASSMTSVSTDTQYF | TGTGCCAGTAGTATGACTAGCGTTAGCACAGATACGCAGTATTTT
TRBJ2-7 | TRBD1 | NA | TRBV5-1 | CASSFGTAYEQYF | TGCGCCAGCAGCTTTGGGACAGCATACGAGCAGTACTTC
TRBJ2-7 | TRBD2 | NA | TRBV6-5 | CASSRTSVTYEQYF | TGTGCCAGCAGCAGGACTAGCGTTACCTACGAGCAGTACTTC
TRBJ1-2 | TRBD1 | NA | TRBV18 | CASSPPGTGGRDGYTF | TGTGCCAGCTCACCACCCGGGACAGGGGGCCGGGATGGCTACACCTTC
TRBJ1-6 | NA | NA | TRBV5-3 | CARSLCRGTSYNSPLHF | TGTGCCAGAAGCTTGTGTAGAGGGACCTCCTATAATTCACCCCTCCACTTT
TRBJ1-5 | NA | NA | TRBV7-6 | CASSPRTEINQPQHF | TGTGCCAGCAGCCCAAGGACGGAGATTAATCAGCCCCAGCATTTT
TRBJ2-7 | NA | few | TRBV2 | CASKTSRSYEQYF | TGTGCCAGCAAAACCTCACGATCCTACGAGCAGTACTTC
TRBJ2-7 | TRBD2 | NA | TRBV19 | CASSMGSGGPSYEQYF | TGTGCCAGTAGTATGGGAAGCGGGGGGCCTTCCTACGAGCAGTACTTC
TRBJ2-2 | TRBD2 | NA | TRBV11-3 | CASSSAGGKLTGELFF | TGTGCCAGCAGCTCCGCGGGGGGCAAACTCACCGGGGAGCTGTTTTTT
TRBJ2-1 | NA | NA | TRBV30 | CAWRLGGAQFF | TGTGCCTGGAGGCTTGGAGGGGCGCAGTTCTTC
TRBJ1-1 | NA | NA | TRBV19 | CASSDSGTGNTEAFF | TGTGCCAGTAGTGACTCCGGGACGGGGAACACTGAAGCTTTCTTT
TRBJ2-3 | NA | NA | TRBV5-4 | CASSWGTGSDTQYF | TGTGCCAGCAGCTGGGGAACAGGGTCAGATACGCAGTATTTT
TRBJ2-7 | NA | NA | TRBV5-4 | CASSLQSGSYEQYF | TGTGCCAGCAGCTTGCAAAGCGGATCCTACGAGCAGTACTTC
TRBJ2-3 | TRBD2 | NA | TRBV27 | CATSGDYTDTQYF | TGTGCCACCTCGGGGGACTACACAGATACGCAGTATTTT
TRBJ2-1 | NA | NA | TRBV27 | CASNARPPQQGSGNEQFF | TGTGCCAGCAACGCCCGTCCCCCTCAGCAGGGTTCTGGCAATGAGCAGTTCTTC
TRBJ1-2 | TRBD1 | NA | TRBV29-1 | CSVSGQGYYGYTF | TGCAGCGTCTCCGGACAGGGCTATTATGGCTACACCTTC
TRBJ1-5 | NA | NA | TRBV27 | CASSSRAHSNQPQHF | TGTGCCAGCAGCTCCCGGGCCCATAGCAATCAGCCCCAGCATTTT
TRBJ1-5 | TRBD1 | NA | TRBV18 | CASSPPGTGRQPQHF | TGTGCCAGCTCACCGCCCGGGACAGGGCGTCAGCCCCAGCATTTT